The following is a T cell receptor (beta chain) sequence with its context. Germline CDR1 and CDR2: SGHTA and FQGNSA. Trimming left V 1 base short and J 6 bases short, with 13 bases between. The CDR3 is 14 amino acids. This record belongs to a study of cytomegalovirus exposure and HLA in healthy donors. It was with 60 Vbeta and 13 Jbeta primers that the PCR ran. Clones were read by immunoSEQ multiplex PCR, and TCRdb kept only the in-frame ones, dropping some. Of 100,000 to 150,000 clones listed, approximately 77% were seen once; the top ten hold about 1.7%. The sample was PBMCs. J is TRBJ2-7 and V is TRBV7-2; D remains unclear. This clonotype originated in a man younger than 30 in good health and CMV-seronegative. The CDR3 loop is CASSLGGEGVEQYF. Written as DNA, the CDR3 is TGTGCCAGCAGCTTAGGAGGTGAAGGAGTCGAGCAGTACTTC.